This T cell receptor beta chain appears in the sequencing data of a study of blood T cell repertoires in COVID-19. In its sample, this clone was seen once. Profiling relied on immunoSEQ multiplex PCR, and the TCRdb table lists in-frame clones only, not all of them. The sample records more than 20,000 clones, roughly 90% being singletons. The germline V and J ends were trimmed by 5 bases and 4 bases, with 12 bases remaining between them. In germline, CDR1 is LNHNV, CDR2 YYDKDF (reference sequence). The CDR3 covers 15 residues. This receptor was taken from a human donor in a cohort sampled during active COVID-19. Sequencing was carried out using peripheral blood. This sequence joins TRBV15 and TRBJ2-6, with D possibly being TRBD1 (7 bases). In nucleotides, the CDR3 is TGTGCCACCAGCCCAGGGGGGTTAGGGGCCAACGTCCTGACTTTC. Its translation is CATSPGGLGANVLTF. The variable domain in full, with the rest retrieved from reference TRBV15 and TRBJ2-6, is DAMVIQNPRYQVTQFGKPVTLSCSQTLNHNVMYWYQQKSSQAPKLLFHYYDKDFNNEADTPDNFQSRRPNTSFCFLDIRSPGLGDTAMYLCATSPGGLGANVLTFGAGSRLTVL.